This T cell receptor (beta chain) was sequenced during a study of cytomegalovirus exposure and HLA in healthy donors. 13 Jbeta primers and 60 Vbeta primers were used for the PCR. As handled by the study authors: Around 12 million of tens of millions of unique TCR beta chains were shared, per a later count. The assay was immunoSEQ multiplex PCR, and TCRdb's table has in-frame clones only and misses some. Clonal size and the V and J genes are those of that table, whereas D and trimming came from the DNA. The table has 150,000 to 200,000 clones, 60% to 80% seen once. Germline V gene lookup returns CDR1 SEHNR and CDR2 FQNEAQ (reference sequence). The V and J ends lost 6 bases and 0 bases respectively, with 9 bases between them. This CDR3 spans 14 amino acids.

The source of this sequence is a male donor in good health and CMV-seronegative. The sample consisted of PBMCs. The chain uses TRBV7-9 and TRBJ1-5; D remains unclear. CDR3 region: CASSREDSNQPQHF. CDR3 nucleotide sequence: TGTGCCAGCAGTCGTGAGGATAGCAATCAGCCCCAGCATTTT.